The clone carrying this T cell receptor beta chain was seen once. Method: immunoSEQ multiplex PCR; TCRdb's copy keeps in-frame clones and lacks some. Of 150,000 to 200,000 clones in the sample, about 79% were seen once. This CDR3 has 14 amino acids. Germline CDR1 LNHDA, CDR2 SQIVND (reference sequence). With 3 bases removed from V and 0 bases from J, the gap between germline ends came to 7 bases. The sample comes from a study of blood T cell repertoires in COVID-19. Sequenced sample: peripheral blood. The gene calls are TRBV19 and TRBJ2-3; the D is unclear. This clonotype was sampled from an older woman with acute or convalescent COVID-19. In nucleotides, the CDR3 is TGTGCCAGTAGTATCGAAGCGAGCACAGATACGCAGTATTTT. It codes for CASSIEASTDTQYF.